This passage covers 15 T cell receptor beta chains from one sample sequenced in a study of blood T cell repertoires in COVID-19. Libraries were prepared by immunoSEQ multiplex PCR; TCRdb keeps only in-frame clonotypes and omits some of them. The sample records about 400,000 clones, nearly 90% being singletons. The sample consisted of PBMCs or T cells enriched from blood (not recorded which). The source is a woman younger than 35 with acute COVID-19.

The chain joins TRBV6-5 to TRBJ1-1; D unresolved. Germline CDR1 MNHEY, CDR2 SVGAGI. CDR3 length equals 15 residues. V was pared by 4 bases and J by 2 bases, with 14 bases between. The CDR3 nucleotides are TGTGCCAGCAGTTCCCGGTGGGCAGGTAACACTGAAGCTTTCTTT. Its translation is CASSSRWAGNTEAFF.

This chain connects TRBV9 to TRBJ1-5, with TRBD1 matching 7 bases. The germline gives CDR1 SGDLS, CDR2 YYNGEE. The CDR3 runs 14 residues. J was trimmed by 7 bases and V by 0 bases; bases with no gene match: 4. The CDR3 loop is CASSVEGGYQPQHF. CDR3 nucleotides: TGTGCCAGCAGCGTAGAAGGGGGCTACCAGCCCCAGCATTTT.

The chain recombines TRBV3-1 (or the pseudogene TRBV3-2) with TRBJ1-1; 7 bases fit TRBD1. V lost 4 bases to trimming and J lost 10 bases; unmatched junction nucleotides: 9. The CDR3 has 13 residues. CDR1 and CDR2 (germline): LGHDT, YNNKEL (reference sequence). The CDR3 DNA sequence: TGTGCCAGCAGCCGAAGACAGGGTGTGAGAGCTTTCTTT. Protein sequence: CASSRRQGVRAFF.

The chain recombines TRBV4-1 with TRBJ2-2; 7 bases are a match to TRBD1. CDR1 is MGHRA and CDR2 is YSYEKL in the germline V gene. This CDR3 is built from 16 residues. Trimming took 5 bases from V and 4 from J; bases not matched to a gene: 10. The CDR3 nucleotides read TGCGCCAGCAGCGATATTTGGGCAGGGGGCACCGGGGAGCTGTTTTTT. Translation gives CASSDIWAGGTGELFF.

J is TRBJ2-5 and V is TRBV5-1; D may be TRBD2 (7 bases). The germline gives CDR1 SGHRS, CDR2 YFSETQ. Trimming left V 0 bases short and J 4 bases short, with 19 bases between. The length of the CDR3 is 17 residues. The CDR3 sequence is CASSLVSWGGGSETQYF. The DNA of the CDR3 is TGCGCCAGCAGCTTGGTGTCGTGGGGGGGCGGCTCAGAGACCCAGTACTTC.

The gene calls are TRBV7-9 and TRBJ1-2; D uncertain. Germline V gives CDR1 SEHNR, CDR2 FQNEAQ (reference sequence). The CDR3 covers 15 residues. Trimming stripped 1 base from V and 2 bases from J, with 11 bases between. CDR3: CASSLGFGGNYGYTF. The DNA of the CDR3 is TGTGCCAGCAGCTTAGGGTTTGGAGGCAACTATGGCTACACCTTC.

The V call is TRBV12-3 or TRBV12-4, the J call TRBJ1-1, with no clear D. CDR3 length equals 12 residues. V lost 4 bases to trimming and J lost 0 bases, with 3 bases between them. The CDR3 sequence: CASSWLNTEAFF. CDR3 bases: TGTGCCAGCAGTTGGCTGAACACTGAAGCTTTCTTT.

CDR3 residues: CASSPTGMSNQPQHF. In DNA, the CDR3 is TGTGCCAGCAGTCCGACAGGGATGAGCAATCAGCCCCAGCATTTT. J is TRBJ1-5 and V is TRBV6-5; 7 bases are shared with TRBD1. The CDR3 has 15 amino acids. V trimming: 5 bases; J trimming: 1 base; junction bases outside the gene matches: 5. CDR1 MNHEY and CDR2 SVGAGI come from the germline V gene.

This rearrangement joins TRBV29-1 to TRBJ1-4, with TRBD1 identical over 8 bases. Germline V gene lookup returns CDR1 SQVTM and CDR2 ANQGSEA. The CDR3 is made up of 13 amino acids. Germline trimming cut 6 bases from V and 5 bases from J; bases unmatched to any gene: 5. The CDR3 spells CSVRQGRNEKLFF. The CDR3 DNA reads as TGCAGCGTGAGACAGGGGAGGAATGAAAAACTGTTTTTT.

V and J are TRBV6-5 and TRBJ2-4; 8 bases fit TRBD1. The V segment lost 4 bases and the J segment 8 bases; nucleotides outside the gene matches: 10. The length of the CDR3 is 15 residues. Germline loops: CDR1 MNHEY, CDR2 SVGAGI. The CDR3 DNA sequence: TGTGCCAGCAGTTTCGGACAGGGACGGTCGGACATTCAGTACTTC. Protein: CASSFGQGRSDIQYF.

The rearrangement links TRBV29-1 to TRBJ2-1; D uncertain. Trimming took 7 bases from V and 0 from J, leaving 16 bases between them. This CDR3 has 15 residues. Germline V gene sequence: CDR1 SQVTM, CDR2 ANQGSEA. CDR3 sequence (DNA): TGCAGCGCAATCAATCGACAAAGCTCCTACAATGAGCAGTTCTTC. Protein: CSAINRQSSYNEQFF.

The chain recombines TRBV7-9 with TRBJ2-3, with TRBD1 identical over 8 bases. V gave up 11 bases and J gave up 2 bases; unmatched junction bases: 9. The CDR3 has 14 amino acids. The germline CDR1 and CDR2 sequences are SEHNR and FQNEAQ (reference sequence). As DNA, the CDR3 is TGTGCCGGGTTTTCGGACAGGGCCACAGATACGCAGTATTTT. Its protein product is CAGFSDRATDTQYF.

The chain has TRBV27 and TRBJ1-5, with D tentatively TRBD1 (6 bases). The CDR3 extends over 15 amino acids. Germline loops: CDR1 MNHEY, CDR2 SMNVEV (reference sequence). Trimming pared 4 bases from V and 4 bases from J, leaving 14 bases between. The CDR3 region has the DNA TGTGCCAGCAGTTCACAGGGAAGGAGGAATCAGCCCCAGCATTTT. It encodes CASSSQGRRNQPQHF.

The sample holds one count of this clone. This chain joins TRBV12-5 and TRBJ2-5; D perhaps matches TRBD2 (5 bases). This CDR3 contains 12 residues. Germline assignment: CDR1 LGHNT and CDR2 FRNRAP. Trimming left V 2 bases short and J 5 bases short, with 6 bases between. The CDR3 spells CASGLRTETQYF. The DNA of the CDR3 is TGTGCTAGTGGTTTGAGGACTGAGACCCAGTACTTC.

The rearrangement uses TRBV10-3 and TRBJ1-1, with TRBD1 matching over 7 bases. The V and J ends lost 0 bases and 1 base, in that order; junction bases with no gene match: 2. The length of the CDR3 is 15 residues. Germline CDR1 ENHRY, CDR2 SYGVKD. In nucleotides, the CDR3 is TGTGCCATCAGTGAGTCCGGGACAGAGAACACTGAAGCTTTCTTT. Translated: CAISESGTENTEAFF.